The sequence of this T cell receptor (beta chain) was determined in a study of blood T cells in healthy people across ages. General study findings and limits: Any changes in expanded clonotypes were possibly confounded, as donor CMV status remained unknown.

Those donating, healthy Caucasian individuals from Russia, were aged roughly 6 to 90. Isolation per sample recovered at least 7 million PBMCs. PCR was performed a second time for about 6 to 12 cycles using a sample-barcoded 5' primer and a J-beta primer mix. MiXCR, run by TCRdb on the 5' RACE reads, gives a single entry per CDR3 protein. The sample lists just under 750,000 distinct CDR3 sequences; 22% were seen once. This clonotype came up a few times. Antigen: not known. This CDR3 has 13 amino acids. Trimming stripped 7 bases from V and 5 bases from J, with 14 bases between. Germline V gene lookup returns CDR1 MDHEN and CDR2 SYDVKM.

The rearrangement uses TRBV28 and TRBJ2-5, with D unclear. The receptor's source is a man aged 65-85 years in good health. Source material: blood. CDR3 in amino acids: CASTAVRRETQYF. CDR3 sequence (DNA): TGTGCCAGCACCGCGGTTAGGCGGGAGACCCAGTACTTC.